The 14 T cell receptor beta chains below come from one sample, sequenced in a study of blood T cells in healthy people across ages. Using a J-beta primer mix together with a sample-barcoded 5' primer, a second PCR was run for roughly 6 to 12 cycles. TCRdb called the 5' RACE reads again in MiXCR, with one record for every CDR3 protein. Among over 1.5 million distinct CDR3 sequences listed, about 49% were seen once. The sequencing input was blood. These receptors came from a woman aged 40-49 years in good health.

The CDR3 DNA follows: TGCGCCAGCAGCCACAGGACAGGGCCAGATACGCAGTATTTT. This translates into CASSHRTGPDTQYF. The genes are TRBV4-1 and TRBJ2-3, with 8 bases fitting TRBD1. Germline V gene data show CDR1 as MGHRA and CDR2 as YSYEKL. CDR3 length: 14 residues. The V gene end was trimmed by 3 bases and the J gene end by 4 bases; junction bases not matched to a gene: 3.

V and J are TRBV6-2 or TRBV6-3 and TRBJ2-3; D not certain. CDR3 length equals 14 residues. Trimming shortened V by 2 bases and J by 6 bases, and 12 bases separated the two germline ends. Germline V gene lookup returns CDR1 MNHEY and CDR2 SVGEGT. As DNA, the CDR3 is TGTGCCAGCAGTTACGCGGCTCTAGGGGATACGCAGTATTTT. Amino acid sequence: CASSYAALGDTQYF.

In this sample, this clonotype turned up a few times. The chain couples TRBV6-2 or TRBV6-3 to TRBJ1-5; 10 bases are shared with TRBD1. The J segment lost 5 bases and the V segment lost 2 bases, leaving 6 bases of the junction unmatched. The germline gives CDR1 MNHEY, CDR2 SVGEGT. This CDR3 region has 16 residues. The CDR3 spells CASSYRSGTGDQPQHF. CDR3 DNA: TGTGCCAGCAGTTACCGGTCCGGGACAGGGGATCAGCCCCAGCATTTT.

The chain has TRBV9 and TRBJ1-2; 9 positions agree with TRBD1. V trimming: 4 bases; J trimming: 4 bases; junction bases outside the gene matches: 14. The length of the CDR3 is 17 residues. Germline CDR1 reads SGDLS; CDR2 reads YYNGEE. Written as DNA, the CDR3 is TGTGCCAGCAGCTCGGGAGGAAATACAGGGGGCAGCTATGGCTACACCTTC. It encodes CASSSGGNTGGSYGYTF.

CDR3 in DNA: TGTGCCAGCAGCCCCGGGGACCTCTCCTACAATGAGCAGTTCTTC. It encodes CASSPGDLSYNEQFF. The chain couples TRBV7-9 to TRBJ2-1, with D perhaps given as TRBD1 or TRBD2 (5 bases each). The germline V gene encodes CDR1 SEHNR and CDR2 FQNEAQ (reference sequence). CDR3 size: 15 residues. V was shortened by 5 bases and J by 0 bases, with 11 bases between the two germline ends.

The chain joins TRBV4-1 to TRBJ2-1; 7 positions match TRBD1. CDR1 is MGHRA, CDR2 YSYEKL, per germline. Trimming at V came to 0 bases and at J to 0 bases, leaving 5 bases not matched to a gene. The CDR3 contains 17 residues. The CDR3 loop is CASSQDGTASSYNEQFF. The DNA of the CDR3 is TGCGCCAGCAGCCAAGATGGGACAGCGAGCTCCTACAATGAGCAGTTCTTC.

The J gene is TRBJ2-3, the V gene TRBV12-3 or TRBV12-4; no firm D call. V gave up 6 bases and J gave up 2 bases, with 18 bases separating them. The CDR3 is 16 residues long. The CDR3: CASSTFQPINTDTQYF. The CDR3, as DNA: TGTGCCAGCAGCACGTTCCAGCCTATAAACACAGATACGCAGTATTTT.

This clonotype was detected a few times. The chain is built from TRBV15 and TRBJ2-5; the match to TRBD2 covers 7 bases. CDR1 is LNHNV, CDR2 YYDKDF, per germline (reference sequence). V shed 3 bases and J 3 bases; nucleotides not matched to a gene: 7. The CDR3 contains 15 residues. The CDR3 is CATSRTREDKETQYF. The CDR3 DNA sequence: TGTGCCACCAGCAGGACCCGGGAGGACAAAGAGACCCAGTACTTC. The full variable domain, with the rest looked up from reference TRBV15 and TRBJ2-5, is DAMVIQNPRYQVTQFGKPVTLSCSQTLNHNVMYWYQQKSSQAPKLLFHYYDKDFNNEADTPDNFQSRRPNTSFCFLDIRSPGLGDTAMYLCATSRTREDKETQYFGPGTRLLVL.

The chain employs TRBV4-3 and TRBJ2-1; tentatively, D is TRBD2 (6 bases). From germline, CDR1 is LGHNA and CDR2 YSLEER. CDR3 length: 12 amino acids. The V end lost 3 bases, the J end lost 11 bases, and 11 bases lay between the germline ends. CDR3 bases: TGCGCCAGCAGCCAGGGACTCGGGAAGCAGTTCTTC. Translation: CASSQGLGKQFF.

This chain uses TRBV7-3 with TRBJ2-1; perhaps TRBD2 as D (7 bases). V was trimmed by 3 bases and J by 4 bases, leaving 13 bases between them. Germline V lookup: CDR1 SGHTA, CDR2 FQGTGA. The CDR3 runs to 15 residues. The CDR3 nucleotides are TGTGCCAGCAGCTTTACAGCGGGGACATACAATGAGCAGTTCTTC. This translates into CASSFTAGTYNEQFF.

The chain combines TRBV7-9 with TRBJ2-1, with 9 positions matching TRBD2. With 2 bases clipped from V and 9 bases from J, the junction kept 5 bases outside the gene matches. Germline CDR1 is SEHNR and CDR2 is FQNEAQ (reference sequence). The CDR3 spans 14 residues. The CDR3 region has the DNA TGTGCCAGCAGCTTACTAGCGGGGCCTCGTGAGCAGTTCTTC. This encodes CASSLLAGPREQFF.

This chain joins TRBV5-1 and TRBJ2-3; 11 nucleotides match TRBD2. CDR1 is SGHRS and CDR2 is YFSETQ in the germline V gene. This CDR3 region has 17 residues. V lost 0 bases and J lost 7; bases outside the gene matches: 10. CDR3 sequence: CASSLDEASGGIYTQYF. For the CDR3, the DNA is TGCGCCAGCAGCTTGGATGAAGCTAGCGGGGGGATCTATACGCAGTATTTT.

This chain links TRBV28 with TRBJ1-2; a possible D gene is TRBD1 (6 bases). Between the trimmed V and J ends, which lost 7 bases and 5 bases, there was a span of 17 bases. The CDR3 consists of 14 residues. Germline V lookup: CDR1 MDHEN, CDR2 SYDVKM. CDR3 nucleotide sequence: TGTGCCAGCACCACCACCCCGGGACATTATGGCTACACCTTC. Translated: CASTTTPGHYGYTF.

The chain combines TRBV10-2 with TRBJ1-2; D is unclear. This CDR3 has 15 residues. CDR1 and CDR2 from the germline V gene are WSHSY and SAAADI. V was trimmed by 7 bases and J by 3 bases, leaving 18 bases between them. In nucleotides, the CDR3 is TGCGCCAGCAACATCGATGTGGAGGGCGACTATGGCTACACCTTC. Residues: CASNIDVEGDYGYTF.